One sample yielded the 8 T cell receptor beta chains listed below, sequenced in a study of blood T cell repertoires in COVID-19. Repertoires were generated with immunoSEQ multiplex PCR, while TCRdb's copy carries only in-frame clones and drops some. The sample has 100,000 to 120,000 clones, more than 75% seen once. Material for sequencing was peripheral blood. These receptors came from a woman aged 50 to 60 with acute or convalescent COVID-19.

The chain couples TRBV19 to TRBJ2-1; TRBD2 aligns across 8 bases. Germline CDR1 and CDR2: LNHDA and SQIVND (reference sequence). The CDR3 extends over 17 amino acids. J gave up 9 bases and V 5 bases, and 18 bases lay outside the gene matches. The CDR3 nucleotides are TGTGCCAGTAGTGTGCCGACTAGCGAGACCGTTATGTTTGAGCAGTTCTTC. Translation gives CASSVPTSETVMFEQFF. The variable domain in full, with the rest retrieved from reference TRBV19 and TRBJ2-1, is DGGITQSPKYLFRKEGQNVTLSCEQNLNHDAMYWYRQDPGQGLRLIYYSQIVNDFQKGDIAEGYSVSREKKESFPLTVTSAQKNPTAFYLCASSVPTSETVMFEQFFGPGTRLTVL.

The chain uses TRBV6-5 and TRBJ1-2; 7 bases map to TRBD1. The V segment lost 2 bases and the J segment 4 bases; nucleotides outside the gene matches: 10. Germline CDR1 MNHEY, CDR2 SVGAGI. The CDR3 covers 16 residues. The CDR3 DNA reads TGTGCCAGCAGTTACGCTGCGGACAGGCTTCGCTATGGCTACACCTTC. Translation: CASSYAADRLRYGYTF.

The chain has TRBV5-4 and TRBJ1-4; the D gene is possibly TRBD1 (5 bases). The CDR3 sequence is 14 residues long. The germline V and J ends were trimmed by 3 bases and 8 bases, with 14 bases remaining between them. Germline V gene data show CDR1 as SGHNT and CDR2 as YYREEE (reference sequence). The CDR3 reads CASSYGGDDEKLFF. The DNA for the CDR3 is TGTGCCAGCAGCTACGGGGGGGACGACGAAAAACTGTTTTTT.

This chain connects TRBV2 to TRBJ1-5, with D perhaps TRBD1 (5 bases). Germline CDR1 SNHLY, CDR2 FYNNEI. V dropped 4 bases and J dropped 1 base, with 20 bases sitting between them. The CDR3 is 18 amino acids. CDR3 region: CASSGLGGNPISNQPQHF. The CDR3 nucleotides are TGTGCCAGCAGTGGCCTCGGGGGGAACCCAATAAGCAATCAGCCCCAGCATTTT. The full variable domain, rest sourced from reference TRBV2 and TRBJ1-5, is EPEVTQTPSHQVTQMGQEVILRCVPISNHLYFYWYRQILGQKVEFLVSFYNNEISEKSEIFDDQFSVERPDGSNFTLKIRSTKLEDSAMYFCASSGLGGNPISNQPQHFGDGTRLSIL.

The chain carries TRBV19 and TRBJ1-6, with D possibly being TRBD1 (5 bases). Trimming removed 6 bases at V and 11 bases at J, with 17 bases between. Germline V CDR1 and CDR2: LNHDA, SQIVND (reference sequence). This CDR3 spans 14 amino acids. The CDR3 DNA reads TGTGCCAGTAGCGAGACAGTTAGAACGGCACCCCTCCACTTT. It specifies CASSETVRTAPLHF.

The chain is built from TRBV7-9 and TRBJ2-1; no firm D call. The V end lost 4 bases, the J end lost 5 bases, and 15 bases lay between the germline ends. From germline, CDR1 is SEHNR and CDR2 FQNEAQ (reference sequence). The CDR3 totals 15 residues. CDR3 in amino acids: CASSSPTRIDNEQFF. The CDR3 DNA is TGTGCCAGCAGCTCTCCCACGCGGATCGACAATGAGCAGTTCTTC.

V and J are TRBV5-1 and TRBJ2-3; D is possibly TRBD2 (5 bases). This CDR3 spans 17 amino acids. CDR1 is SGHRS and CDR2 is YFSETQ in the germline V gene. V was trimmed by 0 bases and J by 0 bases, leaving 14 bases between them. In nucleotides, the CDR3 is TGCGCCAGCAGCTTGGTGGCTAGCAGAACTAGCACAGATACGCAGTATTTT. Protein sequence: CASSLVASRTSTDTQYF.

The rearrangement uses TRBV3-1 (or the pseudogene TRBV3-2) and TRBJ1-2; 8 bases fit TRBD1. In germline, CDR1 is LGHDT, CDR2 YNNKEL (reference sequence). After removal of 4 bases from V and 2 bases from J, the junction contained 0 bases not matched to a gene. The CDR3 has 13 amino acids. CDR3 region: CASSRQGNYGYTF. The DNA of the CDR3 is TGTGCCAGCAGCCGACAGGGGAACTATGGCTACACCTTC.